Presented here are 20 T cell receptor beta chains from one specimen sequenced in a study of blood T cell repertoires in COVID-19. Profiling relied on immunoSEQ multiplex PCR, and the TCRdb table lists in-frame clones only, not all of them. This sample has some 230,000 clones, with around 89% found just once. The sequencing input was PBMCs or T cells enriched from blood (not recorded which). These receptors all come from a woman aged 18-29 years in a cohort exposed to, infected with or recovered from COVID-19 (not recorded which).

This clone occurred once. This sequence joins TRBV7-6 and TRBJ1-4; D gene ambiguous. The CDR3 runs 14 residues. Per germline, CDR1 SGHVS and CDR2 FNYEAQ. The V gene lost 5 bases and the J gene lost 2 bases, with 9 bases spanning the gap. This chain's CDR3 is CASSPTGTNEKLFF. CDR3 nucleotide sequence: TGTGCCAGCAGCCCGACCGGGACTAATGAAAAACTGTTTTTT.

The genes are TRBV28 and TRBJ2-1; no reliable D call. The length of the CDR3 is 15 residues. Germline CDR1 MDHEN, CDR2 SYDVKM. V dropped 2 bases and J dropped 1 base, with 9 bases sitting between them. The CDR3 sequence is CASSLVYKSYNEQFF. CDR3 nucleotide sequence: TGTGCCAGCAGTTTAGTTTACAAATCCTACAATGAGCAGTTCTTC.

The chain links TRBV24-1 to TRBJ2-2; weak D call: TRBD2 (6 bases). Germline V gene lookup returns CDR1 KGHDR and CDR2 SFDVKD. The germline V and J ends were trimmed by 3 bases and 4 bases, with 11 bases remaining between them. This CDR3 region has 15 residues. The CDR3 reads CATSDRQGGTGELFF. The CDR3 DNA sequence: TGTGCCACCAGTGATAGGCAGGGAGGCACCGGGGAGCTGTTTTTT.

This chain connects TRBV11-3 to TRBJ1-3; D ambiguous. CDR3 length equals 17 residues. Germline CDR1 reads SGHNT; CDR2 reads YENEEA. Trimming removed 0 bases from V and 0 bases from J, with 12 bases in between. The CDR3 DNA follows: TGTGCCAGCAGCTTAGAGGGAGGCGGAACCTCTGGAAACACCATATATTTT. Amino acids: CASSLEGGGTSGNTIYF.

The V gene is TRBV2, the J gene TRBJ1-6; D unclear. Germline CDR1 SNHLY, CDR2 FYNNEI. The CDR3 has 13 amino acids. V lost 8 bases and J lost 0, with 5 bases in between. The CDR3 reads CASLLSYNSPLHF. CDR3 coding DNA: TGTGCCAGCCTACTCTCCTATAATTCACCCCTCCACTTT.

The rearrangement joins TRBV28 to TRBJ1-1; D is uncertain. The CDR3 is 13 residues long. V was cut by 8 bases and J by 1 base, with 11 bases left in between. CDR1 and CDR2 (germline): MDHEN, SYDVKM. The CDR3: CASLIHGNTEAFF. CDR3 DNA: TGTGCCAGCCTTATCCACGGGAACACTGAAGCTTTCTTT.

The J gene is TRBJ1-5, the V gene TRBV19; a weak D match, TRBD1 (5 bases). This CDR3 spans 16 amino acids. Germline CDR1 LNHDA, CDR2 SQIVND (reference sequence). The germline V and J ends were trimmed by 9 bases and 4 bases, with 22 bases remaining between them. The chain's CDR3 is CASHSVGGGTNQPQHF. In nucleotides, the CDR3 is TGTGCCAGCCACTCCGTCGGGGGGGGGACGAATCAGCCCCAGCATTTT.

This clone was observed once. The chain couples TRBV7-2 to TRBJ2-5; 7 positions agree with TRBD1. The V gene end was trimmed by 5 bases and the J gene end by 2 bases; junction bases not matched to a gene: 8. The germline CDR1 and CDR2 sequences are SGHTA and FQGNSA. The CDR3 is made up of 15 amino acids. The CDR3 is CASSPWDSTQETQYF. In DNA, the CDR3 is TGTGCCAGCAGCCCGTGGGACAGTACACAAGAGACCCAGTACTTC.

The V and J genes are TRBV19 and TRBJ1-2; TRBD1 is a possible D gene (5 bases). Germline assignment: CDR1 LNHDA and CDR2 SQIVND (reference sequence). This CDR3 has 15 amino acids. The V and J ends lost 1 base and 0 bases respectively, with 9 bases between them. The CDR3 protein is CASSIVGGTNYGYTF. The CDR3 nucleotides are TGTGCCAGTAGTATAGTCGGGGGAACTAACTATGGCTACACCTTC.

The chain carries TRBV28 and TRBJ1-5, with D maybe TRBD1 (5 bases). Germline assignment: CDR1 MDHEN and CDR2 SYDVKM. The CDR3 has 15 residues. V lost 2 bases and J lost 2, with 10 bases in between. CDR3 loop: CASSLGAEGNQPQHF. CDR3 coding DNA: TGTGCCAGCAGTTTAGGGGCAGAGGGCAATCAGCCCCAGCATTTT.

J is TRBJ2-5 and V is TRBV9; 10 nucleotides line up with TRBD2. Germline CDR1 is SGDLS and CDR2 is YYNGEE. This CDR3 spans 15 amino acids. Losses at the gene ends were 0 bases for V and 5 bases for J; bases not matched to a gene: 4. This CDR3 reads CASSVVAGGGETQYF. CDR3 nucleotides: TGTGCCAGCAGCGTAGTAGCGGGAGGAGGTGAGACCCAGTACTTC.

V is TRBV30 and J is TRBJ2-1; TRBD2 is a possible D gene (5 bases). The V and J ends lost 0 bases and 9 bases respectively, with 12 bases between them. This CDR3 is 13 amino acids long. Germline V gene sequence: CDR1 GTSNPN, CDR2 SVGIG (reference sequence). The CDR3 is CAWSVPPGSEQFF. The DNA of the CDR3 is TGTGCCTGGAGTGTACCCCCGGGGAGTGAGCAGTTCTTC.

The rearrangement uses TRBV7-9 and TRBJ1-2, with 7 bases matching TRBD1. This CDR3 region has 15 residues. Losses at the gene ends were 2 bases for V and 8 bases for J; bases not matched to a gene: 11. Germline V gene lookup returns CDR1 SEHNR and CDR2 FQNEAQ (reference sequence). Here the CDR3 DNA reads TGTGCCAGCAGCTTAACCGAAACAGGGGTCGACGGCTACACCTTC. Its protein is CASSLTETGVDGYTF. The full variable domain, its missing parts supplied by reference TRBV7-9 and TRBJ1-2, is DTGVSQNPRHKITKRGQNVTFRCDPISEHNRLYWYRQTLGQGPEFLTYFQNEAQLEKSRLLSDRFSAERPKGSFSTLEIQRTEQGDSAMYLCASSLTETGVDGYTFGSGTRLTVV.

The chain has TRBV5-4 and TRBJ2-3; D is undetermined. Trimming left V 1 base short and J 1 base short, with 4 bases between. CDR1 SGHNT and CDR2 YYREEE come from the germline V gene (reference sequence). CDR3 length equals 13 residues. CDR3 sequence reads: CASSLQGTDTQYF. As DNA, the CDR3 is TGTGCCAGCAGCTTGCAGGGCACAGATACGCAGTATTTT.

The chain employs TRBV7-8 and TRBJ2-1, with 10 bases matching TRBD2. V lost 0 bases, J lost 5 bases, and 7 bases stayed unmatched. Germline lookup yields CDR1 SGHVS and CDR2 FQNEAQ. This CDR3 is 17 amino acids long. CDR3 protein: CASSLALGLAGDNEQFF. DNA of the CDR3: TGTGCCAGCAGCTTAGCGCTTGGCCTAGCGGGGGACAATGAGCAGTTCTTC.

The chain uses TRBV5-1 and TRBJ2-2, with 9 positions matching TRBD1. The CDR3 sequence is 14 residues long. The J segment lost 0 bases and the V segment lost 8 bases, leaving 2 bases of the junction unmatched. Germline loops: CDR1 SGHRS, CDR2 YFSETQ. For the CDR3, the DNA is TGCGCCAGTCGGACAGGGGCGAACACCGGGGAGCTGTTTTTT. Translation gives CASRTGANTGELFF.

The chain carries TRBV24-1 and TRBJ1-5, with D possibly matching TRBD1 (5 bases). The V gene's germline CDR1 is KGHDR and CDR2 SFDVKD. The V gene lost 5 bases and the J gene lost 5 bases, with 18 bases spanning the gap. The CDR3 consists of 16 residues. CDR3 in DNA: TGTGCCACCAGTGCCCGAAGCGGGGGAGCTTATCAGCCCCAGCATTTT. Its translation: CATSARSGGAYQPQHF.

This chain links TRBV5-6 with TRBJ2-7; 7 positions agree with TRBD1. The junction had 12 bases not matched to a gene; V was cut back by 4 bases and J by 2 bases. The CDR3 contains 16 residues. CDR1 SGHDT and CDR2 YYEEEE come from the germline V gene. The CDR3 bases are TGTGCCAGCAGCATCCCCCGACAGGGAGTAACCTACGAGCAGTACTTC. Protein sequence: CASSIPRQGVTYEQYF.

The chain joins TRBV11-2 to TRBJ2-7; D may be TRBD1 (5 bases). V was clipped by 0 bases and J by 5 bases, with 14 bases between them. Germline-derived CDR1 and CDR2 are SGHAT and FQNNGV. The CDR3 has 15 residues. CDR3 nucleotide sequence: TGTGCCAGCAGCTTAGATCGGGTACAGGTAAACGAGCAGTACTTC. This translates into CASSLDRVQVNEQYF.

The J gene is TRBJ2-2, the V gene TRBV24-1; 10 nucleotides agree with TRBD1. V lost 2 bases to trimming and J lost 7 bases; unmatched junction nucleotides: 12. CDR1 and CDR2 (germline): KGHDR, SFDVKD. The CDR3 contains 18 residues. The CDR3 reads CATSDSHRDRGQYGELFF. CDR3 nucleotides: TGTGCCACCAGTGATTCTCACCGGGACAGGGGACAATACGGGGAGCTGTTTTTT.